A selection of T cell receptor beta chains follows, all from one sample in a study of neurological immune-mediated disorders. TCRdb re-analysed the 5' RACE reads in MiXCR, keeping a single row per CDR3 protein. Of around 71,000 distinct CDR3 sequences in the sample, approximately 13% are singletons; the top ten hold roughly 4.2%. The specimen was PBMCs. The receptors come from a female donor with HTLV-1-associated myelopathy (HAM/TSP). CDR3s include the opening cysteine and the closing phenylalanine or tryptophan. The order of the fields is clone size, D gene, V gene, J gene, CDR3 protein, CDR3 DNA. A D gene is named only where the DNA matches it firmly. Not all rows give a size; the values are once, few, many and, for expanded clones, a class.

abundance: many; d_gene: TRBD1; v_gene: TRBV6-1; j_gene: TRBJ2-7; CDR3aa: CASRDRGESYEQYF; CDR3nt: TGTGCCAGCAGGGACAGGGGGGAGTCCTACGAGCAGTACTTC
abundance: many; d_gene: TRBD2; v_gene: TRBV2; j_gene: TRBJ2-5; CDR3aa: CASSEVAGGTQYF; CDR3nt: TGTGCCAGCAGTGAGGTAGCGGGGGGGACCCAGTACTTC
abundance: NA; d_gene: NA; v_gene: TRBV27; j_gene: TRBJ1-1; CDR3aa: CASSLAFNTVAFF; CDR3nt: TGTGCCAGCAGCCTTGCATTTAACACTGTAGCTTTCTTT
abundance: many; d_gene: NA; v_gene: TRBV5-1; j_gene: TRBJ2-3; CDR3aa: CASSYDSNTDTQYF; CDR3nt: TGCGCCAGCAGCTATGACAGCAATACAGATACGCAGTATTTT
abundance: many; d_gene: TRBD2; v_gene: TRBV4-1; j_gene: TRBJ2-3; CDR3aa: CASSQELAGGSTDTQYF; CDR3nt: TGCGCCAGCAGCCAAGAATTGGCGGGGGGGAGCACAGATACGCAGTATTTT
abundance: NA; d_gene: NA; v_gene: TRBV5-1; j_gene: TRBJ1-1; CDR3aa: CASSFYICSAITGMNTEAFF; CDR3nt: NA
abundance: many; d_gene: NA; v_gene: TRBV12-3/TRBV12-4; j_gene: TRBJ2-3; CDR3aa: CASSLVLDTQYF; CDR3nt: TGTGCCAGCAGTTTAGTTTTGGATACGCAGTATTTT
abundance: many; d_gene: NA; v_gene: TRBV20-1; j_gene: TRBJ2-3; CDR3aa: CSARERVGSTDTQYF; CDR3nt: TGCAGTGCTAGAGAGAGGGTCGGGAGCACAGATACGCAGTATTTT
abundance: many; d_gene: NA; v_gene: TRBV27; j_gene: TRBJ1-2; CDR3aa: CASSFSTGRGVGYTF; CDR3nt: TGTGCCAGCAGTTTTTCAACGGGCAGAGGGGTTGGCTACACCTTC
abundance: medium-sized; d_gene: TRBD1; v_gene: TRBV5-1; j_gene: TRBJ2-1; CDR3aa: CASSPQGALSSEQFF; CDR3nt: TGCGCCAGCAGCCCACAGGGGGCGCTTAGTTCTGAGCAGTTCTTC
abundance: many; d_gene: TRBD1; v_gene: TRBV12-3/TRBV12-4; j_gene: TRBJ2-1; CDR3aa: CASSPGQANNEQFF; CDR3nt: TGTGCCAGCAGTCCGGGACAGGCAAACAATGAGCAGTTCTTC